Included here is one TCR beta chain sequence, with context. This specimen comes from a study of blood T cell repertoires in COVID-19. Per the germline V gene, CDR1 is MNHNS and CDR2 is SASEGT. The germline V and J ends were trimmed by 2 bases and 9 bases, with 14 bases remaining between them. CDR3 length: 14 residues. Generated by immunoSEQ multiplex PCR, the TCRdb table keeps only in-frame clones and is missing some. This table has 300,000 to 450,000 clones, around 87% appearing once. Participant-given clinical history determined each cohort assignment. The study counted Cohort 3 donors as recovered given two negative PCRs, clearance, or symptom resolution.

The sequenced sample was PBMCs or T cells enriched from blood (not recorded which). The rearrangement uses TRBV6-1 and TRBJ1-5, with a weak D call TRBD1 (6 bases). This clonotype originated in a man aged 25-40 years who had recovered from COVID-19. The CDR3, as DNA: TGTGCCAGCAGTGAAACCCAGGGGCTTATGCCCCAGCATTTT. Its translation: CASSETQGLMPQHF.